This T cell receptor (beta chain) appears in the sequencing data of a study of blood T cell repertoires in COVID-19. Enrollment of patients from Seattle took place during active infection, with longitudinal follow-up. Sequenced by immunoSEQ multiplex PCR; TCRdb stores in-frame clones only, minus some. The sample includes around 460,000 clones, approximately 90% of them seen just once. The specimen sequenced was peripheral blood. This clonotype originated in a man between 18 and 35 years old with COVID-19, enrolled during active disease.

Written as DNA, the CDR3 is TGTGCCAGCAGCACTGCAGCGGGCGGGGGCTCCTACAATGAGCAGTTCTTC. It codes for CASSTAAGGGSYNEQFF. V usage is TRBV5-8 and J usage is TRBJ2-1; TRBD2 matches 7 bases. The germline CDR1 and CDR2 sequences are SGHTS and YDEGEE. V lost 4 bases and J lost 0; bases outside the gene matches: 10. The length of the CDR3 is 17 residues. The whole variable domain, filled in from reference TRBV5-8 and TRBJ2-1, reads EAGVTQSPTHLIKTRGQQATLRCSPISGHTSVYWYQQALGLGLQFLLWYDEGEERNRGNFPPRFSGRQFPNYSSELNVNALELEDSALYLCASSTAAGGGSYNEQFFGPGTRLTVL.